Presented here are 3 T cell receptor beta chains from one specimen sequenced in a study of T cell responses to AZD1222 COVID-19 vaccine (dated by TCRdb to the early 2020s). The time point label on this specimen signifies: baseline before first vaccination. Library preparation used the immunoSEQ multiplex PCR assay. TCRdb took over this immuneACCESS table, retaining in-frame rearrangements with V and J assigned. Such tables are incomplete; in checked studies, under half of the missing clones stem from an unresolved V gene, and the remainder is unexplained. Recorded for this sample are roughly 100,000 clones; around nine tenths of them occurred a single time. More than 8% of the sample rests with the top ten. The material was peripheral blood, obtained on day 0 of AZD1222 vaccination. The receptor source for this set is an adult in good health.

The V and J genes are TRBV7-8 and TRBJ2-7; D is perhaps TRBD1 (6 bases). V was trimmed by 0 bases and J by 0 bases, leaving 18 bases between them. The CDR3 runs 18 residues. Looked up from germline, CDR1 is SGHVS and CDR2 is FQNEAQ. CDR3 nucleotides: TGTGCCAGCAGCTTAGCGGTGGTCACAGGGAAAAGCTCCTACGAGCAGTACTTC. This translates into CASSLAVVTGKSSYEQYF.

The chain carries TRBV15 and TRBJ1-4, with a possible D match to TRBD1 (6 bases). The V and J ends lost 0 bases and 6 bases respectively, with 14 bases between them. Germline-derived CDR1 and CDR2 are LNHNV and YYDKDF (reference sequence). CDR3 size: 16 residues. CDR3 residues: CATSREWGQGDEKLFF. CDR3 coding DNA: TGTGCCACCAGCAGAGAGTGGGGGCAAGGGGATGAAAAACTGTTTTTT.

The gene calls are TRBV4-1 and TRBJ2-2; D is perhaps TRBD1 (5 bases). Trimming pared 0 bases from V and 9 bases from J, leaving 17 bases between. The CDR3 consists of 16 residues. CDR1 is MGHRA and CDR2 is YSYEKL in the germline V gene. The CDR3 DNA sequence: TGCGCCAGCAGCCAAGAAGGGGCCCCCTTTGTTCGGGAGCTGTTTTTT. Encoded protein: CASSQEGAPFVRELFF.